This T cell receptor (beta chain) was identified in a study of T cells in Graves' hyperthyroidism and ophthalmopathy. The CDR3 runs 14 residues. V lost 3 bases and J 5 bases, leaving 13 bases between the germline ends. Germline CDR1 and CDR2: SNHLY and FYNNEI. This clonotype has ten or more counts. RNA transcripts served as the template for amplifying TCR beta CDR3 regions. A first-round RT-PCR of the TCR CDR3 used the HTBI primer set. TCRdb processed the multiplex PCR reads anew with MiXCR; each CDR3 protein has one entry. The sample has 350,000 or so distinct CDR3 sequences, around a sixth seen once.

This chain connects TRBV2 to TRBJ1-2; a possible D gene is TRBD1 (5 bases). The clonotype was recovered from a woman aged 50 to 60 with Graves' hyperthyroidism. The sample comprised blood. The DNA for the CDR3 is TGTGCCAGCAGTGAGAGAGGGACGCAGTATGGCTACACCTTC. Translating gives CASSERGTQYGYTF.